Listed below are T cell receptor beta chains from one sample, sequenced in a study of T cells in Graves' hyperthyroidism and ophthalmopathy. TCRdb passed the multiplex PCR reads through MiXCR, listing each CDR3 protein once. The sample shows 600,000 to 650,000 distinct CDR3 sequences, around 21% of them seen only once. Sequencing input: blood. These receptors all stem from a man younger than 40 with Graves' ophthalmopathy. Both conserved end residues are part of each CDR3. Each record gives: J gene, clone size, D gene, V gene, CDR3 protein, CDR3 DNA. The D gene is left open where the match is weak. The size of a clone is reported for some rows only, either as once, few or many, or as a class for expanded clones.

j_gene: TRBJ2-3
abundance: many
d_gene: TRBD1
v_gene: TRBV7-2
CDR3aa: CASSLRTGATDTQYF
CDR3nt: TGTGCCAGCAGCTTACGGACAGGGGCGACAGATACGCAGTATTTT

j_gene: TRBJ2-7
abundance: once
d_gene: -
v_gene: TRBV27
CDR3aa: CASAAEGAYEQYF
CDR3nt: TGTGCCAGCGCTGCGGAGGGCGCATACGAGCAGTACTTC

j_gene: TRBJ2-1
abundance: -
d_gene: -
v_gene: TRBV28
CDR3aa: CASSLTGRPNEQFF
CDR3nt: TGTGCCAGCAGTTTAACGGGACGACCGAATGAGCAGTTCTTC

j_gene: TRBJ2-7
abundance: -
d_gene: TRBD1
v_gene: TRBV11-3
CDR3aa: CARTLTGTYCRVVYEQYF
CDR3nt: TGTGCCAGGACCCTGACAGGGACCTATTGTAGAGTGGTATACGAGCAGTACTTC

j_gene: TRBJ1-6
abundance: once
d_gene: -
v_gene: TRBV10-3
CDR3aa: CAISDGRQGGSPLHF
CDR3nt: TGTGCCATCAGTGATGGCCGGCAGGGAGGTTCACCCCTCCACTTT

j_gene: TRBJ2-1
abundance: many
d_gene: TRBD2
v_gene: TRBV13
CDR3aa: CASSSWTSFNEQFF
CDR3nt: TGTGCCAGCAGCTCTTGGACTAGCTTCAATGAGCAGTTCTTC

j_gene: TRBJ2-7
abundance: many
d_gene: TRBD2
v_gene: TRBV20-1
CDR3aa: CSARVRDYSYEQYF
CDR3nt: TGCAGTGCTAGAGTAAGGGACTACTCCTACGAGCAGTACTTC

j_gene: TRBJ2-1
abundance: few
d_gene: TRBD2
v_gene: TRBV12-5
CDR3aa: CASGLGLAGGRTAYNEQFF
CDR3nt: TGTGCTAGTGGTTTGGGACTAGCGGGAGGGAGGACCGCCTACAATGAGCAGTTCTTC

j_gene: TRBJ1-4
abundance: many
d_gene: -
v_gene: TRBV11-2
CDR3aa: CASSFSWDVNEKLFF
CDR3nt: TGTGCCAGCAGCTTCTCTTGGGATGTTAATGAAAAACTGTTTTTT

j_gene: TRBJ1-5
abundance: -
d_gene: -
v_gene: TRBV6-1
CDR3aa: CASTAGLNQPQHF
CDR3nt: TGTGCCAGCACGGCAGGCCTCAATCAGCCCCAGCATTTT

j_gene: TRBJ1-2
abundance: once
d_gene: TRBD1
v_gene: TRBV20-1
CDR3aa: CSARPRQGNYGYTF
CDR3nt: TGCAGTGCTAGGCCCCGACAGGGAAACTATGGCTACACCTTC

j_gene: TRBJ2-5
abundance: many
d_gene: TRBD1
v_gene: TRBV28
CDR3aa: CASSAPGQEYQETQYF
CDR3nt: TGTGCCAGCAGTGCACCGGGACAGGAATACCAAGAGACCCAGTACTTC

j_gene: TRBJ2-7
abundance: many
d_gene: -
v_gene: TRBV6-1
CDR3aa: CASSKQGFEGSYEQYF
CDR3nt: TGTGCCAGCAGCAAACAGGGATTCGAGGGGTCCTACGAGCAGTACTTC

j_gene: TRBJ2-3
abundance: many
d_gene: -
v_gene: TRBV3-1
CDR3aa: CASSQGGAVTDTQYF
CDR3nt: TGTGCCAGCAGCCAAGGGGGGGCCGTCACAGATACGCAGTATTTT

j_gene: TRBJ1-3
abundance: many
d_gene: -
v_gene: TRBV2
CDR3aa: CASSEAPGTAGNTIYF
CDR3nt: TGTGCCAGCAGTGAAGCCCCAGGGACGGCAGGAAACACCATATATTTT

j_gene: TRBJ1-1
abundance: many
d_gene: -
v_gene: TRBV20-1
CDR3aa: CSARTQSMNTEAFF
CDR3nt: TGCAGTGCTAGAACCCAGAGTATGAACACTGAAGCTTTCTTT

j_gene: TRBJ2-1
abundance: many
d_gene: TRBD1
v_gene: TRBV11-3
CDR3aa: CASSVDRVGEQFF
CDR3nt: TGTGCCAGCAGCGTAGACAGGGTCGGTGAGCAGTTCTTC

j_gene: TRBJ1-1
abundance: -
d_gene: -
v_gene: TRBV4-2
CDR3aa: CASSQEKGLTEAFF
CDR3nt: TGTGCCAGCAGCCAAGAGAAAGGGTTGACTGAAGCTTTCTTT

j_gene: TRBJ2-1
abundance: -
d_gene: TRBD1
v_gene: TRBV4-1
CDR3aa: CASSHAGGSYNEQFF
CDR3nt: TGCGCCAGCAGCCACGCAGGGGGCTCCTACAATGAGCAGTTCTTC

j_gene: TRBJ1-2
abundance: few
d_gene: -
v_gene: TRBV4-1
CDR3aa: CASSQDPKRELNYGYTF
CDR3nt: TGCGCCAGCAGCCAAGATCCTAAAAGAGAACTCAACTATGGCTACACCTTC

j_gene: TRBJ2-7
abundance: once
d_gene: -
v_gene: TRBV15
CDR3aa: CATSRPSDYEQYF
CDR3nt: TGTGCCACCAGCAGACCTAGTGACTACGAGCAGTACTTC

j_gene: TRBJ1-2
abundance: many
d_gene: -
v_gene: TRBV11-2
CDR3aa: CASSRGTAANYGYTF
CDR3nt: TGTGCCAGCAGCCGTGGGACGGCGGCTAACTATGGCTACACCTTC

j_gene: TRBJ1-2
abundance: -
d_gene: TRBD1
v_gene: TRBV7-3
CDR3aa: CGQGLGNYGYTF
CDR3nt: TGTGGACAGGGATTGGGCAACTATGGCTACACCTTC

j_gene: TRBJ2-6
abundance: -
d_gene: -
v_gene: TRBV7-9
CDR3aa: CASSYQRAGANVLTF
CDR3nt: TGTGCCAGCAGCTACCAGAGGGCTGGGGCCAACGTCCTGACTTTC

j_gene: TRBJ2-7
abundance: -
d_gene: TRBD2
v_gene: TRBV5-6
CDR3aa: CASSFPSGSLYEQYF
CDR3nt: TGTGCCAGCAGCTTTCCTAGCGGGAGTCTCTACGAGCAGTACTTC

j_gene: TRBJ2-7
abundance: many
d_gene: -
v_gene: TRBV12-3/TRBV12-4
CDR3aa: CASSLTSHHEQYF
CDR3nt: TGTGCCAGCAGTTTGACTAGTCACCACGAGCAGTACTTC

j_gene: TRBJ2-6
abundance: -
d_gene: -
v_gene: TRBV7-9
CDR3aa: CASREGANVLTF
CDR3nt: TGTGCCAGCAGGGAAGGGGCCAACGTCCTGACTTTC

j_gene: TRBJ1-6
abundance: once
d_gene: -
v_gene: TRBV20-1
CDR3aa: CSARRDYSPLHF
CDR3nt: TGCAGTGCCAGACGGGACTATTCACCCCTCCACTTT

j_gene: TRBJ2-1
abundance: -
d_gene: TRBD2
v_gene: TRBV7-9
CDR3aa: CASSLDREVGFF
CDR3nt: TGTGCCAGCAGCTTGGACCGGGAGGTGGGTTTCTTC

j_gene: TRBJ1-5
abundance: -
d_gene: -
v_gene: TRBV4-2
CDR3aa: CASSLELGELNQPQHF
CDR3nt: TGTGCCAGCAGCCTGGAACTTGGGGAACTCAATCAGCCCCAGCATTTT

j_gene: TRBJ2-3
abundance: many
d_gene: -
v_gene: TRBV28
CDR3aa: CASSQGEADTQYF
CDR3nt: TGTGCCAGCAGTCAGGGTGAGGCAGATACGCAGTATTTT

j_gene: TRBJ1-1
abundance: many
d_gene: TRBD1
v_gene: TRBV5-1
CDR3aa: CASTQTGLHNTEAFF
CDR3nt: TGCGCCAGCACACAGACAGGGCTGCACAACACTGAAGCTTTCTTT

j_gene: TRBJ1-4
abundance: -
d_gene: TRBD1
v_gene: TRBV24-1
CDR3aa: CATSDTGAGNEKLFF
CDR3nt: TGTGCCACCAGTGATACAGGGGCGGGTAATGAAAAACTGTTTTTT